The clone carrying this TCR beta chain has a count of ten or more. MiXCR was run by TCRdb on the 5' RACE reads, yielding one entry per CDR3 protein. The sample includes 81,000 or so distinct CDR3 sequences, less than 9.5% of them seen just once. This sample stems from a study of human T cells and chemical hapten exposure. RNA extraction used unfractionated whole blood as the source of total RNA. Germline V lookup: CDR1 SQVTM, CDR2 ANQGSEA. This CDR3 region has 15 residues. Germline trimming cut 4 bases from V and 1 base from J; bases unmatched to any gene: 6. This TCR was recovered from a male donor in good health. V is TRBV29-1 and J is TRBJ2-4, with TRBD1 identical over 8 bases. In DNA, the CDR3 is TGCAGCGTTGGTTTTAGACAGGGGGCCAAAAACATTCAGTACTTC. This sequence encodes CSVGFRQGAKNIQYF.